This T cell receptor (beta chain) was recorded in a study of blood T cell repertoires in COVID-19. Clones were sequenced by immunoSEQ multiplex PCR, and TCRdb holds only the in-frame ones, with some missing. The repertoire holds around 100,000 clones, with 84% as singletons. This TCR derives from a middle-aged woman with acute or convalescent COVID-19. The sample comprised peripheral blood.

The CDR3 coding sequence is TGTGCCAGCAGCACTGAAGACAGGGGGCGGGAGACCCAGTACTTC. This translates into CASSTEDRGRETQYF. The chain recombines TRBV5-4 with TRBJ2-5; 10 nucleotides agree with TRBD1. V lost 4 bases, J lost 5 bases, and 8 bases stayed unmatched. Germline CDR1 and CDR2: SGHNT and YYREEE (reference sequence). The CDR3 runs 15 residues.